What follows are 27 T cell receptor beta chains derived from one specimen sequenced in a study of cytomegalovirus exposure and HLA in healthy donors. The PCR contained 60 Vbeta and 13 Jbeta primers. Clones were read by immunoSEQ multiplex PCR, and TCRdb kept only the in-frame ones, dropping some. The sample contains roughly 140,000 clones, roughly 85% of which appear only once. The specimen sequenced was PBMCs. The receptors stem from a male donor in good health and CMV-seronegative.

This clone came up a few times. The chain is built from TRBV28 and TRBJ1-2; no firm D call. In germline, CDR1 is MDHEN, CDR2 SYDVKM. The CDR3 totals 12 residues. V was pared by 4 bases and J by 8 bases, with 11 bases between. CDR3 sequence: CASSSLAPGYTF. CDR3 sequence (DNA): TGTGCCAGCAGTTCCTTGGCCCCGGGCTACACCTTC.

This clone was counted once. The chain links TRBV13 to TRBJ2-1; D is perhaps TRBD2 (6 bases). Looked up from germline, CDR1 is PRHDT and CDR2 is FYEKMQ (reference sequence). This CDR3 contains 15 residues. V gave up 1 base and J gave up 8 bases, with 15 bases separating them. The CDR3 DNA follows: TGTGCCAGCAGCTTAGAAACGGGAGTGGGGGATGAGCAGTTCTTC. Translated: CASSLETGVGDEQFF.

V gene TRBV19 combines with J gene TRBJ2-7; 8 bases match TRBD1. From germline, CDR1 is LNHDA and CDR2 SQIVND (reference sequence). The V and J ends lost 3 bases and 1 base, in that order; junction bases with no gene match: 5. This CDR3 region has 15 residues. CDR3 DNA sequence: TGTGCCAGTAGTATGACAGGGGCAAATTCCTACGAGCAGTACTTC. This gives the protein CASSMTGANSYEQYF.

This clone was observed once. The CDR3 DNA is TGCGCCAGCAGCTTGGACAGGTCATACTATGGCTACACCTTC. This gives the protein CASSLDRSYYGYTF. The V and J genes are TRBV5-1 and TRBJ1-2; possibly TRBD1 for D (5 bases). CDR1 and CDR2 from the germline V gene are SGHRS and YFSETQ. Trimming stripped 0 bases from V and 3 bases from J, with 9 bases between. CDR3 length equals 14 residues.

Here the CDR3 reads CASSGGDRGTSPLHF. CDR3 DNA sequence: TGTGCCAGCAGCGGAGGGGACAGGGGGACTTCACCCCTCCACTTT. This chain links TRBV9 with TRBJ1-6, with TRBD1 matching 11 bases. Germline CDR1 is SGDLS and CDR2 is YYNGEE. V trimming: 3 bases; J trimming: 9 bases; junction bases outside the gene matches: 5. This CDR3 is 15 amino acids long. Filled out from reference TRBV9 and TRBJ1-6, the complete variable domain reads DSGVTQTPKHLITATGQRVTLRCSPRSGDLSVYWYQQSLDQGLQFLIQYYNGEERAKGNILERFSAQQFPDLHSELNLSSLELGDSALYFCASSGGDRGTSPLHFGNGTRLTVT.

The chain uses TRBV6-5 and TRBJ1-1; 9 bases align to TRBD1. This CDR3 is 15 amino acids long. V dropped 4 bases and J dropped 3; count of bases not matched to a gene: 6. CDR1 MNHEY and CDR2 SVGAGI come from the germline V gene. DNA for the CDR3: TGTGCCAGCAGTTGGACAGGGGAGGGTCACACTGAAGCTTTCTTT. This gives the protein CASSWTGEGHTEAFF.

The chain joins TRBV13 to TRBJ2-3; 9 positions agree with TRBD2. With V trimmed by 4 bases and J by 3 bases, 14 bases remained unmatched. Per germline, CDR1 PRHDT and CDR2 FYEKMQ (reference sequence). This CDR3 is 18 amino acids long. CDR3 protein: CASSWRLAAQFRTDTQYF. The DNA of the CDR3 is TGTGCCAGCAGCTGGAGACTAGCGGCCCAATTTCGGACAGATACGCAGTATTTT.

The V call is TRBV5-1, the J call TRBJ2-5, with TRBD2 as a possible D gene (5 bases). The CDR3 consists of 15 residues. V shed 5 bases and J shed 0 bases, with 14 bases lying between them. Germline assignment: CDR1 SGHRS and CDR2 YFSETQ. DNA for the CDR3: TGCGCCAGCAGGATCAGCGGACCGTACCAAGAGACCCAGTACTTC. It specifies CASRISGPYQETQYF. Full variable domain (outside the CDR3, taken from reference TRBV5-1 and TRBJ2-5): KAGVTQTPRYLIKTRGQQVTLSCSPISGHRSVSWYQQTPGQGLQFLFEYFSETQRNKGNFPGRFSGRQFSNSRSEMNVSTLELGDSALYLCASRISGPYQETQYFGPGTRLLVL.

The chain joins TRBV11-3 to TRBJ2-5; the match to TRBD1 covers 7 bases. Germline CDR1 and CDR2: SGHNT and YENEEA. CDR3 length: 14 residues. The J segment lost 9 bases and the V segment lost 3 bases, leaving 10 bases of the junction unmatched. CDR3 amino acids: CASSLTGSGQAQYF. The CDR3 region has the DNA TGTGCCAGCAGCTTGACAGGGAGTGGGCAGGCCCAGTACTTC.

The V gene is TRBV4-3, the J gene TRBJ1-3; 11 bases map to TRBD1. V shed 1 base and J 4 bases; nucleotides not matched to a gene: 3. Germline CDR1 is LGHNA and CDR2 is YSLEER. The CDR3 totals 16 residues. The CDR3 reads CASSQGDRGRGNTIYF. The CDR3 DNA follows: TGCGCCAGCAGCCAAGGGGACAGGGGGAGGGGAAACACCATATATTTT.

The gene calls are TRBV6-5 and TRBJ2-7; D might be TRBD2 (6 bases). V lost 2 bases to trimming and J lost 6 bases, with 14 bases between them. Looked up from germline, CDR1 is MNHEY and CDR2 is SVGAGI. The CDR3 length is 14 residues. The CDR3 DNA reads TGTGCCAGCAGTTACGGGGAGGCGATAAGCGAGCAGTACTTC. Protein: CASSYGEAISEQYF.

The chain employs TRBV30 and TRBJ1-4, with D maybe TRBD1 (6 bases). The V end lost 0 bases, the J end lost 8 bases, and 13 bases lay between the germline ends. This CDR3 is 14 amino acids long. CDR1 and CDR2 from the germline V gene are GTSNPN and SVGIG (reference sequence). CDR3 in amino acids: CAWSVAGDWEKLFF. CDR3 DNA sequence: TGTGCCTGGAGTGTGGCAGGGGATTGGGAAAAACTGTTTTTT. The whole variable domain, remainder taken from reference TRBV30 and TRBJ1-4, is SQTIHQWPATLVQPVGSPLSLECTVEGTSNPNLYWYRQAAGRGLQLLFYSVGIGQISSEVPQNLSASRPQDRQFILSSKKLLLSDSGFYLCAWSVAGDWEKLFFGSGTQLSVL.

This sequence joins TRBV6-6 and TRBJ1-5; 7 bases align to TRBD1. This CDR3 comprises 16 residues. The V gene end was trimmed by 3 bases and the J gene end by 6 bases; junction bases not matched to a gene: 11. Germline-derived CDR1 and CDR2 are MNHNY and SVGAGI (reference sequence). CDR3 coding DNA: TGTGCCAGCAGTTATTCCTCGACAGGGCTGGCTCAGCCCCAGCATTTT. This sequence encodes CASSYSSTGLAQPQHF.

A few counts support this clone. The CDR3 loop reads CAISEGFQRGYGYTF. CDR3 bases: TGTGCCATCAGTGAAGGTTTCCAACGCGGCTATGGCTACACCTTC. The chain recombines TRBV10-3 with TRBJ1-2; D is unclear. In germline, CDR1 is ENHRY, CDR2 SYGVKD. The CDR3 extends over 15 amino acids. Trimming pared 3 bases from V and 4 bases from J, leaving 15 bases between.

This chain uses TRBV5-6 with TRBJ2-3; 12 bases map to TRBD2. From germline, CDR1 is SGHDT and CDR2 YYEEEE. CDR3 length: 16 residues. V trimming: 4 bases; J trimming: 2 bases; junction bases outside the gene matches: 5. The CDR3 here is CASSIGLAGITDTQYF. CDR3 DNA: TGTGCCAGCAGCATAGGACTAGCGGGGATCACAGATACGCAGTATTTT.

The CDR3 DNA sequence: TGTGCCAGCAGCTTAAAAGGAGGACAGGGCTACGAGCAGTACTTC. It encodes CASSLKGGQGYEQYF. The chain combines TRBV7-3 with TRBJ2-7, with TRBD1 matching 8 bases. Per germline, CDR1 SGHTA and CDR2 FQGTGA. There are 15 residues in the CDR3. Unmatched junction bases numbered 5, after V lost 1 base and J lost 3 bases.

This clone appeared a single time. This chain uses TRBV7-8 with TRBJ1-1; TRBD1 agrees at 7 bases. The CDR3 has 15 amino acids. In germline, CDR1 is SGHVS, CDR2 FQNEAQ. Losses at the gene ends were 5 bases for V and 0 bases for J; bases not matched to a gene: 6. CDR3 in amino acids: CASSNRQGLNTEAFF. The CDR3 DNA is TGTGCCAGCAGCAACAGACAGGGACTGAACACTGAAGCTTTCTTT.

The rearrangement joins TRBV28 to TRBJ2-1, with TRBD2 as a possible D gene (6 bases). Germline assignment: CDR1 MDHEN and CDR2 SYDVKM. The CDR3 totals 14 residues. V was shortened by 7 bases and J by 9 bases, with 19 bases between the two germline ends. In DNA, the CDR3 is TGTGCCAGCACCGGCGGGGCAGGGAAGCGTGAGCAGTTCTTC. As protein: CASTGGAGKREQFF. Supplemented by reference TRBV28 and TRBJ2-1, the full variable domain reads DVKVTQSSRYLVKRTGEKVFLECVQDMDHENMFWYRQDPGLGLRLIYFSYDVKMKEKGDIPEGYSVSREKKERFSLILESASTNQTSMYLCASTGGAGKREQFFGPGTRLTVL.

The rearrangement joins TRBV5-1 to TRBJ2-3; D is possibly TRBD1 (6 bases). The V end was cut by 0 bases, the J end by 4 bases, with 9 bases between. CDR3 size: 14 residues. The germline V gene encodes CDR1 SGHRS and CDR2 YFSETQ. The CDR3 protein is CASSLVPGADTQYF. As DNA, the CDR3 is TGCGCCAGCAGCTTGGTGCCAGGGGCAGATACGCAGTATTTT.

The chain joins TRBV27 to TRBJ2-3; 9 nucleotides agree with TRBD2. The CDR3 length is 15 residues. The germline V gene has CDR1 MNHEY and CDR2 SMNVEV (reference sequence). The J segment lost 8 bases and the V segment lost 2 bases, leaving 8 bases of the junction unmatched. The CDR3 sequence is CASSLTVLAGRTQYF. The CDR3, as DNA: TGTGCCAGCAGTTTAACCGTCCTAGCGGGACGTACGCAGTATTTT.

The genes are TRBV9 and TRBJ1-3, with 8 bases aligning to TRBD1. This CDR3 region has 14 residues. V was pared by 2 bases and J by 6 bases, with 4 bases of the junction left unmatched. Germline values: CDR1 SGDLS, CDR2 YYNGEE. CDR3 sequence: CASSVGQVENTIYF. In DNA, the CDR3 is TGTGCCAGCAGCGTGGGACAGGTAGAAAACACCATATATTTT.

V usage is TRBV19 and J usage is TRBJ2-1; 11 nucleotides align to TRBD2. The V gene end was trimmed by 6 bases and the J gene end by 5 bases; junction bases not matched to a gene: 6. Germline values: CDR1 LNHDA, CDR2 SQIVND (reference sequence). The CDR3 loop spans 15 amino acids. The CDR3 DNA is TGTGCCAGTAGCTCTAGCGGGAGGACCGACAATGAGCAGTTCTTC. Protein product: CASSSSGRTDNEQFF.

The gene calls are TRBV30 and TRBJ1-5, with a tentative D call TRBD1 (5 bases). Trimming left V 0 bases short and J 9 bases short, with 15 bases between. Germline V gene sequence: CDR1 GTSNPN, CDR2 SVGIG (reference sequence). The CDR3 loop spans 14 amino acids. CDR3 sequence (DNA): TGTGCCTGGAGTGTACTCCAGGGCCAAGGGCCCCAGCATTTT. Translation: CAWSVLQGQGPQHF.

CDR3 residues: CASSSNRGTSGGTDTQYF. The CDR3 DNA follows: TGTGCCAGCAGCTCCAACAGGGGGACTAGCGGGGGGACAGATACGCAGTATTTT. The chain uses TRBV13 and TRBJ2-3; 15 positions match TRBD2. This CDR3 has 18 amino acids. Germline V CDR1 and CDR2: PRHDT, FYEKMQ (reference sequence). The trim removed 4 bases at V and 3 bases at J, leaving 8 bases unmatched.

This chain uses TRBV5-4 with TRBJ2-7; 11 bases fit TRBD1. CDR1 is SGHNT, CDR2 YYREEE, per germline (reference sequence). Trimming removed 4 bases from V and 2 bases from J; junction bases left unmatched: 8. The CDR3 sequence is 16 residues long. The CDR3 loop is CASSVGGTGGAYEQYF. CDR3 in DNA: TGTGCCAGCAGCGTGGGAGGGACAGGGGGTGCCTACGAGCAGTACTTC.

This chain uses TRBV19 with TRBJ2-7; D possibly corresponds to TRBD2 (5 bases). The CDR3 spans 17 residues. The germline gives CDR1 LNHDA, CDR2 SQIVND (reference sequence). Trimming stripped 0 bases from V and 0 bases from J, with 15 bases between. The CDR3 region has the DNA TGTGCCAGTAGTATAGATGGAGGAGACGCGAGCTCCTACGAGCAGTACTTC. Its protein is CASSIDGGDASSYEQYF. The variable domain in full, with the rest retrieved from reference TRBV19 and TRBJ2-7, is DGGITQSPKYLFRKEGQNVTLSCEQNLNHDAMYWYRQDPGQGLRLIYYSQIVNDFQKGDIAEGYSVSREKKESFPLTVTSAQKNPTAFYLCASSIDGGDASSYEQYFGPGTRLTVT.

The chain combines TRBV15 with TRBJ1-1, with D possibly matching TRBD1 (5 bases). The V and J ends lost 4 bases and 10 bases respectively, with 13 bases between them. CDR1 is LNHNV and CDR2 is YYDKDF in the germline V gene (reference sequence). The CDR3 loop spans 12 amino acids. Here the CDR3 reads CATSNTGPGAFF. CDR3 coding DNA: TGTGCCACCAGCAATACAGGACCTGGAGCTTTCTTT.